Listed below are T cell receptor beta chains from one sample, sequenced in a study of identical twins. TCRdb re-analysed the 5' RACE reads in MiXCR, keeping a single row per CDR3 protein. The repertoire holds about 550,000 distinct CDR3 sequences, with 20% to 25% as singletons. The sample was also reused in another study, on yellow fever vaccine responses in identical twins.

Sequencing was performed on CD4+ T cells sorted from blood. Every receptor here comes from a woman in her late teens or twenties in good health. Both conserved end residues are part of each CDR3. D genes are given only for firm matches. For some rows the clone size is stated as once, few or many, or as a class when expanded; others skip it.

j_call,v_call,clone_size,d_call,cdr3_nt,cdr3_aa
TRBJ2-5,TRBV20-1,few,-,TGCAGTGCGCTCGTAGCGACCCAGTACTTC,CSALVATQYF
TRBJ1-5,TRBV6-1,few,-,TGTGCCAGCAATCCGTGGGGTAGCAATCAGCCCCAGCATTTT,CASNPWGSNQPQHF
TRBJ2-7,TRBV12-3/TRBV12-4,few,TRBD1,TGTGCCAGCAGTTTCCGGGACAGGGTCCACGAGCAGTACTTC,CASSFRDRVHEQYF
TRBJ2-6,TRBV3-1,few,TRBD1,TGTGCCAGCAGGATGACAGGGTCTGGGGCCAACGTCCTGACTTTC,CASRMTGSGANVLTF
TRBJ2-1,TRBV4-1,-,TRBD2,TGCGCCAGCAGCCAAGTAGGACTAGCTCCCAATGAGCAGTTCTTC,CASSQVGLAPNEQFF
TRBJ2-2,TRBV20-1,-,TRBD1,TGCAGTGCTAGAGACGGGAACAGGGGGAAAACCGGGGAGCTGTTTTTT,CSARDGNRGKTGELFF
TRBJ2-2,TRBV20-1,-,-,TGCAGTGCTAGCAGTCCACCCAACACCGGGGAGCTGTTTTTT,CSASSPPNTGELFF
TRBJ2-2,TRBV11-2,-,TRBD2,TGTGCCAGCAGCTTAGATTGGACTAGCGGGTTCGCCGGGGAGCTGTTTTTT,CASSLDWTSGFAGELFF
TRBJ2-2,TRBV12-5,-,TRBD2,TGTGCTAGTGGTTTGGTAGCGGGAGGTTACACCGGGGAGCTGTTTTTT,CASGLVAGGYTGELFF
TRBJ1-1,TRBV12-3/TRBV12-4,few,-,TGTGCCAGCAGCCGTACGTTGGGCACTGAAGCTTTCTTT,CASSRTLGTEAFF
TRBJ2-4,TRBV7-8,few,TRBD2,TGTGCCAGCAGCATTAACCAGCGGGAGAAAAACATTCAGTACTTC,CASSINQREKNIQYF
TRBJ1-6,TRBV6-5,-,-,TGTGCCAGCAGTTACAGTCAACAAAATTCACCCCTCCACTTT,CASSYSQQNSPLHF
TRBJ2-1,TRBV2,-,TRBD2,TGTGCCAGCAGTGTGGCTAGCGGGAGAGGAATCCTCACTGAGCAGTTCTTC,CASSVASGRGILTEQFF
TRBJ2-1,TRBV24-1,-,-,TGTGCCACCAGTGAGCGTTCCCCGGGTCCCACCCTTCCTACACTCCATGAGCAGTTCTTC,CATSERSPGPTLPTLHEQFF
TRBJ2-5,TRBV20-1,few,TRBD2,TGCAGTGCTCTGACTAGCGGCCACGAGACCCAGTACTTC,CSALTSGHETQYF
TRBJ2-3,TRBV3-1,once,TRBD2,TGTGCCAGCAGCCCCACGATGGGACTAGCGGGAGGGCCGATCACAGATACGCAGTATTTT,CASSPTMGLAGGPITDTQYF
TRBJ2-7,TRBV18,-,-,TGTGCCAGCTCACCAGGGTCGAATATAAAGGTGGAGCAGTACTTC,CASSPGSNIKVEQYF
TRBJ2-7,TRBV20-1,once,TRBD2,TGCAGTGCTAATTCCTTATGGACTAGCGGGAGGGCGGGGGAGCAGTACTTC,CSANSLWTSGRAGEQYF
TRBJ1-4,TRBV7-6,few,-,TGTGCCAGCAGCTCTTTGGGGAGGACTAATGAAAAACTGTTTTTT,CASSSLGRTNEKLFF
TRBJ2-3,TRBV7-9,once,-,TGTGCCAGCAGCTTAGGGCGGAATACTAGGACAGATACGCAGTATTTT,CASSLGRNTRTDTQYF
TRBJ2-1,TRBV25-1,-,TRBD2,TGTGCCAGCAGTACTCTAGCGGGAGCGAGTGAGCAGTTCTTC,CASSTLAGASEQFF
TRBJ1-5,TRBV3-1,few,-,TGTGCCAGCAGCCAGGAGGGCAATCAGCCCCAGCATTTT,CASSQEGNQPQHF
TRBJ1-1,TRBV20-1,many,-,TGCAGTGTCCTCGTCCAGGGTGGTGACACTGAAGCTTTCTTT,CSVLVQGGDTEAFF
TRBJ2-1,TRBV7-9,few,TRBD1,TGTGCCAGCAGCTTAGTGGGACAGGGAATGAACAATGAGCAGTTCTTC,CASSLVGQGMNNEQFF
TRBJ2-5,TRBV5-1,many,-,TGCGCCAGCAGCTTGGGCGGACCCCAAGAGACCCAGTACTTC,CASSLGGPQETQYF
TRBJ2-2,TRBV19,-,-,TGTGCCAGTAGTTCAGCAGGGAAGAACACCGGGGAGCTGTTTTTT,CASSSAGKNTGELFF